Here is one T cell receptor (beta chain) with its context. This sample stems from a study of OX40 agonist ivuxolimab in advanced cancers. Using immunoSEQ multiplex PCR, the repertoire was profiled, and TCRdb retains in-frame clones only, with some absent. The table includes some 50,000 clones, 84% detected once. This CDR3 has 22 residues. The chain recombines TRBV12-1 with TRBJ2-3; TRBD1, the table's D call, lacks a check against the DNA. TRBV12-1 is recorded as a pseudogene. The clonotype originates from an adult with an advanced solid tumor such as melanoma, head and neck, liver or kidney cancer. The sample consisted of CD4+ or CD8+ T cells sorted from blood, taken in a trial of the OX40 agonist ivuxolimab. The CDR3 bases are TGTGCCAGCCCGTCCGCCTCCCCGACCCACTCGATGGGCCCTCGGTGCACAGATACGCAGTATTTT. Amino acids: CASPSASPTHSMGPRCTDTQYF.